Each of the 6 T cell receptor beta chains below was sequenced from the same sample in a study of chemoradiotherapy in HPV16-positive cancers (dated by TCRdb to between 2021 and 2023). Library preparation used the immunoSEQ multiplex PCR assay. The immuneACCESS repertoire file appears here via TCRdb, limited to in-frame rearrangements. These files lack a portion of the clones; in checked studies, under half of the deficit traces to unresolved V genes, and the cause of the others is not known. The sample table holds roughly 25,000 clones, of which roughly nine tenths were seen once. In total, the top ten clones hold around 5% of the sample. This material consisted of blood, taken from a patient who underwent chemoradiotherapy. The origin of the receptors is a human donor with HPV-associated anogenital cancer.

The V and J genes are TRBV5-1 and TRBJ2-1, with TRBD1 as a possible D gene (5 bases). The CDR3 has 18 amino acids. The ends were cut back, 4 bases at V and 0 bases at J, with 20 bases in the middle. Per germline, CDR1 SGHRS and CDR2 YFSETQ. CDR3: CASSARPTRANSYNEQFF. The CDR3 DNA is TGCGCCAGCAGCGCCCGACCTACCAGGGCCAACTCCTACAATGAGCAGTTCTTC.

The chain employs TRBV4-1 and TRBJ2-3; D remains ambiguous. This CDR3 is 15 amino acids long. Deletions cut 0 bases from V and 5 bases from J, with 12 bases between. Germline-derived CDR1 and CDR2 are MGHRA and YSYEKL. The CDR3 DNA follows: TGCGCCAGCAGCCAAGACCTCGGAATTGGAGATACGCAGTATTTT. It specifies CASSQDLGIGDTQYF.

This chain links TRBV30 with TRBJ1-3, with a weak D call TRBD1 (6 bases). Between the trimmed V and J ends, which lost 5 bases and 4 bases, there was a span of 15 bases. CDR1 GTSNPN and CDR2 SVGIG come from the germline V gene (reference sequence). The CDR3 has 14 residues. The CDR3 here is CAWENRVSGNTIYF. As DNA, the CDR3 is TGTGCCTGGGAAAACAGGGTGTCCGGAAACACCATATATTTT.

As to this clone: One junction end disagrees with the germline gene, perhaps due to a read error. This chain uses TRBV7-2 with TRBJ1-2; D might be TRBD1 (5 bases). In germline, CDR1 is SGHTA, CDR2 FQGNSA. This CDR3 region has 14 residues. CDR3 sequence (DNA): TGTGCCAGCAGCCTAAGCCGGGGAACCAGGGAGGGGAGCTTC. Its protein is CASSLSRGTREGSF.

In its sample, this clone was seen once. The chain couples TRBV10-3 to TRBJ1-2, with D maybe TRBD1 (5 bases). Trimming shortened V by 6 bases and J by 3 bases, and 14 bases separated the two germline ends. This CDR3 contains 14 residues. Germline values: CDR1 ENHRY, CDR2 SYGVKD. CDR3 protein: CAISVTGTDYGYTF. CDR3 in DNA: TGTGCCATCAGCGTAACAGGAACCGACTATGGCTACACCTTC.

V gene TRBV30 combines with J gene TRBJ1-4; D is possibly TRBD1 (6 bases). From germline, CDR1 is GTSNPN and CDR2 SVGIG (reference sequence). Trimming shortened V by 0 bases and J by 7 bases, and 12 bases separated the two germline ends. There are 14 residues in the CDR3. The CDR3 nucleotides read TGTGCCTGGAGTGTACGGGGGGCACTTGAAAAACTGTTTTTT. The encoded protein is CAWSVRGALEKLFF.